The clone carrying this T cell receptor (beta chain) is classed as medium-sized by frequency. Its target is not known. TRB rearrangements were amplified by touch-down multiplex PCR with mixed TRB-A/B primers. Each CDR3 protein gets one entry in TCRdb, which reprocessed the multiplex PCR reads and gives no DNA. In all, the sample yields around 7,000 distinct CDR3 sequences. TRB amplification used roughly 250 ng of peripheral blood genomic DNA. This entry is derived from a study of T cell clusters in autoimmune cytopenias. Study-level information: A median age of roughly 64 years and mean of about 50 years characterized healthy donor controls. Study-wide results and limits: Primary autoimmune cytopenia patients seemingly lacked the physiological T cell clusters found in healthy donors. Functional roles of the in silico T cell clusters still await experimental validation.

In germline, CDR1 is GTSNPN, CDR2 SVGIG (reference sequence). The CDR3 is made up of 12 amino acids. These data also featured in a second study, about T cell repertoires in aging, cancer and after chemotherapy.

The gene calls are TRBV30 and TRBJ2-3. The sequenced sample consisted of peripheral blood. The receptor's source is a human donor in good health. The CDR3 sequence is CAWSGGTDTQYF.